A selection of T cell receptor beta chains follows, all from one sample in a study of siplizumab effects on memory and regulatory T cells. Profiling relied on immunoSEQ multiplex PCR, and the TCRdb table lists in-frame clones only, not all of them. The sample includes 75,000 to 100,000 clones, over 90% seen only once; the top ten take around 1.5%. The sample consisted of non-Treg CD4+ T cells sorted from blood. These receptors were collected from a human donor in good health. Both conserved end residues are part of each CDR3. The D gene is left open where the match is weak. Expanded clones are given a class, and other clones once, few, many or no size at all.

clone_size,j_call,v_call,d_call,cdr3_nt,cdr3_aa
NA,TRBJ1-6,TRBV9,TRBD1,TGTGCCAGCAGCGTGACAGGGGTCTATAATTCACCCCTCCACTTT,CASSVTGVYNSPLHF
NA,TRBJ1-1,TRBV2,NA,TGTGCCAGCAGTATCCAGGGGTCTGAAGCTTTCTTT,CASSIQGSEAFF
NA,TRBJ1-2,TRBV18,NA,TGTGCCAGCTCACTGCAGGGCGGCGGCTACACCTTC,CASSLQGGGYTF
NA,TRBJ1-1,TRBV19,TRBD1,TGTGCCAGTAGTACCTTGGGACAGGGGAACACTGAAGCTTTCTTT,CASSTLGQGNTEAFF
NA,TRBJ2-1,TRBV6-6,NA,TGTGCCAGCAGTTACGATTCGATTAGAGGAAATGAGCAGTTCTTC,CASSYDSIRGNEQFF
NA,TRBJ2-1,TRBV18,TRBD2,TGTGCCAGCTCACGGACGAATGGACTAGCGGCAAACAATGAGCAGTTCTTC,CASSRTNGLAANNEQFF
NA,TRBJ2-1,TRBV2,TRBD2,TGTGCCAGCAGTGTACTAGCGGGAGGGTCCTACAATGAGCAGTTCTTC,CASSVLAGGSYNEQFF
once,TRBJ2-7,TRBV27,TRBD2,TGTGCCAGCAGTATAAAGCGGGAGTCCTACGAGCAGTACTTC,CASSIKRESYEQYF
NA,TRBJ2-1,TRBV10-3,TRBD2,TGTGCCATCAGTGGGGCTAGCGGGAGGGCAAACAATGAGCAGTTCTTC,CAISGASGRANNEQFF
NA,TRBJ2-5,TRBV10-3,NA,TGTGCCATCAGTGTTATGCCGGGGGCGTCCGGAGCCAGCCAAGAGACCCAGTACTTC,CAISVMPGASGASQETQYF
NA,TRBJ2-3,TRBV7-2,NA,TGTGCCAGCAGCTTATCCAGGCTTAGCACAGATACGCAGTATTTT,CASSLSRLSTDTQYF
NA,TRBJ2-6,TRBV7-3,TRBD1,TGTGCCAGCAGCTTAGACAGGGCTGGGGCCAACGTCCTGACTTTC,CASSLDRAGANVLTF
NA,TRBJ1-5,TRBV2,TRBD1,TGTGCCAGCAGTGAAGTGCGCAGGGGGGATCAGCCCCAGCATTTT,CASSEVRRGDQPQHF
NA,TRBJ1-2,TRBV30,NA,TGTGCCTGGAGTCGTATGAGTGGGGGAACCGATGGCTACACCTTC,CAWSRMSGGTDGYTF
NA,TRBJ1-4,TRBV2,NA,TGTGCCAGCAGTAAAAGTAGTGGAAATGAAAAACTGTTTTTT,CASSKSSGNEKLFF
NA,TRBJ2-5,TRBV2,NA,TGTGCCAGCAAATTGGGGGGCGCATTTGAGACCCAGTACTTC,CASKLGGAFETQYF
NA,TRBJ2-3,TRBV11-3,NA,TGTGCCAGCAGCCCCGGAGTGGGGGGCGGCGATACGCAGTATTTT,CASSPGVGGGDTQYF
NA,TRBJ2-1,TRBV29-1,TRBD1,TGCAGCGTTCGACGCGACAGGGCTAATGAGCAGTTCTTC,CSVRRDRANEQFF
NA,TRBJ2-6,TRBV13,NA,TGTGCCAGCAGCTTCTTGGGCTCTGGGGCCAACGTCCTGACTTTC,CASSFLGSGANVLTF
NA,TRBJ2-2,TRBV14,NA,TGTGCCAGCAGCCAATATTCGCAAGACACCGGGGAGCTGTTTTTT,CASSQYSQDTGELFF
NA,TRBJ2-7,TRBV18,TRBD1,TGTGCCAGCTCACGGGACAGGGCCGAGCAGTACTTC,CASSRDRAEQYF
NA,TRBJ2-3,TRBV6-1,NA,TGTGCCAGCAGCACAGGACAGACTAGCACAGATACGCAGTATTTT,CASSTGQTSTDTQYF
NA,TRBJ2-5,TRBV28,NA,TGTGCCAGCAGTTTTACGGACGAGGTGTTAGGAGAGACCCAGTACTTC,CASSFTDEVLGETQYF
NA,TRBJ2-7,TRBV5-4,NA,TGTGCCAGCAGCTTGGGGGCCCCCCCCTACGAGCAGTACTTC,CASSLGAPPYEQYF
few,TRBJ2-7,TRBV18,NA,TGTGCCAGCTCACCACGGGGCCTGGGGATTCAGTACTTC,CASSPRGLGIQYF
NA,TRBJ2-1,TRBV7-6,NA,TGTGCCAGCAGCTTAGGTCTAGCCAATGAGCAGTTCTTC,CASSLGLANEQFF
NA,TRBJ2-3,TRBV10-1,NA,TGCGCCAGCAGTGAGATGGGGGTGGCCGGGGATACGCAGTATTTT,CASSEMGVAGDTQYF